This TCR beta chain was observed in a study of Ad26.COV2.S vaccination and SARS-CoV-2 variants. Study at large: The study gave Ad26.COV2.S intramuscularly, once or twice 56 days apart.

Study observations and caveats: Analytic work on TCR breadth and depth might have understated the full extent of total T cell responses. Higher spike-specific TCR breadth was found in vaccine recipients than in placebo recipients. Measurement of non-spike TCR breadth gave similar results in vaccine and placebo recipients.

Looked up from germline, CDR1 is SGHVS and CDR2 is FNYEAQ. The CDR3 is made up of 17 amino acids. V shed 1 base and J 2 bases; nucleotides not matched to a gene: 7. Of note for this clone: The target antigen is unknown.

The treatment here: some 20 received Ad26.COV2.S at low or high dose, single or two shots; a few received placebo; per-sample allocation not given. Repertoires come from day 63 after the first vaccine or placebo injection. Generated by immunoSEQ multiplex PCR, the TCRdb table keeps only in-frame clones and is missing some. Of around 450,000 clones listed, 80% to 90% are singletons. The TCR comes from a person between 18 and 65 years old who received the Ad26.COV2.S COVID-19 vaccine or a placebo. This specimen was peripheral blood, taken in a trial of Ad26.COV2.S vaccine versus placebo. The V call is TRBV7-6, the J call TRBJ2-7, with 11 bases identical to TRBD2. The CDR3 sequence is CASSLGVAGGPPYEQYF. Written as DNA, the CDR3 is TGTGCCAGCAGCTTAGGAGTAGCGGGAGGGCCCCCCTACGAGCAGTACTTC.